One sample yielded the 17 T cell receptor beta chains listed below, sequenced in a study of T-cell memory formation after mild COVID-19. TCRdb re-derived calls from the 5' RACE reads in MiXCR, one entry per CDR3 protein. The sample holds about 130,000 distinct CDR3 sequences; about a sixth are singletons and the top ten take more than 11%. The specimen sequenced was PBMCs or a T cell subset sorted from them (not recorded which). These receptors all stem from an adult woman who had mild COVID-19 (a few samples of this study predate the infection). Cell type and time point are not known.

This clonotype was counted at least ten times. CDR3 loop: CASSLGPFDNEQFF. In nucleotides, the CDR3 is TGTGCCAGCAGCTTAGGGCCTTTCGACAATGAGCAGTTCTTC. The rearrangement joins TRBV7-2 to TRBJ2-1; D gene uncertain. This CDR3 is 14 amino acids long. The V gene's germline CDR1 is SGHTA and CDR2 FQGNSA. V was cut by 1 base and J by 5 bases, with 9 bases left in between.

The sample holds one count of this clonotype. The J gene is TRBJ2-2, the V gene TRBV19; tentative D call: TRBD1 (6 bases). The ends were cut back, 5 bases at V and 0 bases at J, with 13 bases in the middle. This CDR3 spans 16 amino acids. The germline V gene encodes CDR1 LNHDA and CDR2 SQIVND (reference sequence). The CDR3 sequence is CASSRLGQPNTGELFF. DNA for the CDR3: TGTGCCAGTAGTCGACTTGGACAGCCGAACACCGGGGAGCTGTTTTTT.

J is TRBJ1-1 and V is TRBV5-1; the D is unclear. The CDR3 totals 14 residues. V lost 0 bases and J 3 bases, leaving 9 bases between the germline ends. CDR1 and CDR2 (germline): SGHRS, YFSETQ. The DNA of the CDR3 is TGCGCCAGCAGCTTGGGCGACGGAGACACTGAAGCTTTCTTT. It yields the protein CASSLGDGDTEAFF.

There are a few counts of this clonotype. This chain connects TRBV9 to TRBJ2-7; 8 nucleotides agree with TRBD1. CDR1 and CDR2 from the germline V gene are SGDLS and YYNGEE. The CDR3 consists of 14 residues. J gave up 7 bases and V 4 bases, and 10 bases lay outside the gene matches. The DNA of the CDR3 is TGTGCCAGCAGCCCCCCGGACAGGGCTCAGGAGCAGTACTTC. Translation: CASSPPDRAQEQYF.

The chain recombines TRBV18 with TRBJ2-7; 7 bases line up with TRBD1. V was pared by 3 bases and J by 4 bases, with 9 bases of the junction left unmatched. Germline V gene data show CDR1 as KGHSH and CDR2 as LQKENI. The CDR3 covers 15 residues. CDR3 sequence: CASSPRDRKRYEQYF. In DNA form, the CDR3 reads TGTGCCAGCTCACCCCGGGACAGAAAGCGATACGAGCAGTACTTC.

This chain links TRBV19 with TRBJ2-1, with TRBD2 matching 8 bases. Per germline, CDR1 LNHDA and CDR2 SQIVND (reference sequence). The length of the CDR3 is 18 residues. The V gene end was trimmed by 4 bases and the J gene end by 0 bases; junction bases not matched to a gene: 11. CDR3 residues: CASSTQTSGVSSYNEQFF. The CDR3, as DNA: TGTGCCAGTAGTACCCAAACTAGCGGAGTGAGCTCCTACAATGAGCAGTTCTTC.

This clonotype was seen at least ten times. The rearrangement joins TRBV12-3 or TRBV12-4 to TRBJ2-7, with D perhaps TRBD2 (6 bases). V lost 8 bases to trimming and J lost 6 bases, with 20 bases between them. The CDR3 consists of 14 residues. Written as DNA, the CDR3 is TGTGCCAGCTCGGGCCCCCCGTTGGAGGGCGAGCAGTACTTC. Translating gives CASSGPPLEGEQYF.

This clonotype was counted between two and nine times. The V gene is TRBV7-8, the J gene TRBJ2-2; D unclear. V was trimmed by 1 base and J by 7 bases, leaving 7 bases between them. Germline values: CDR1 SGHVS, CDR2 FQNEAQ. The CDR3 sequence is 13 residues long. The DNA of the CDR3 is TGTGCCAGCAGCTTAGGTTGGAACGGGGAGCTGTTTTTT. This sequence encodes CASSLGWNGELFF.

This sequence joins TRBV2 and TRBJ2-3; perhaps TRBD2 as D (5 bases). CDR1 and CDR2 from the germline V gene are SNHLY and FYNNEI. There are 13 residues in the CDR3. V shed 7 bases and J shed 3 bases, with 11 bases lying between them. The CDR3 region is CASKLLGTDTQYF. CDR3 DNA sequence: TGTGCCAGCAAGTTACTAGGGACAGATACGCAGTATTTT.

This clonotype was found a few times. The J gene is TRBJ1-4, the V gene TRBV10-3; D is ambiguous. The germline V gene has CDR1 ENHRY and CDR2 SYGVKD. The CDR3 runs to 18 residues. The ends were cut back, 4 bases at V and 0 bases at J, with 18 bases in the middle. The CDR3 here is CAISGGATRPPTNEKLFF. The CDR3, as DNA: TGTGCCATCAGTGGAGGAGCCACTAGGCCTCCAACTAATGAAAAACTGTTTTTT.

In this sample, this clonotype turned up a few times. The V call is TRBV6-6, the J call TRBJ2-7; no clear D. CDR3 size: 12 residues. The V end was cut by 5 bases, the J end by 7 bases, with 12 bases between. CDR1 and CDR2 from the germline V gene are MNHNY and SVGAGI (reference sequence). The CDR3 reads CASSPVRREQYF. In DNA form, the CDR3 reads TGTGCCAGCAGTCCCGTCCGGCGGGAGCAGTACTTC.

The rearrangement uses TRBV7-3 and TRBJ2-1, with TRBD2 identical over 7 bases. The CDR3 contains 16 residues. V lost 5 bases and J lost 4; bases outside the gene matches: 11. In germline, CDR1 is SGHTA, CDR2 FQGTGA. This CDR3 reads CASSPGPGDYYNEQFF. CDR3 in DNA: TGTGCCAGCAGCCCCGGCCCGGGGGACTATTACAATGAGCAGTTCTTC. Full variable domain (remainder filled in from reference TRBV7-3 and TRBJ2-1): GAGVSQTPSNKVTEKGKYVELRCDPISGHTALYWYRQSLGQGPEFLIYFQGTGAADDSGLPNDRFFAVRPEGSVSTLKIQRTERGDSAVYLCASSPGPGDYYNEQFFGPGTRLTVL.

This chain links TRBV7-3 with TRBJ1-1, with no clear D. Per the germline V gene, CDR1 is SGHTA and CDR2 is FQGTGA. This CDR3 comprises 15 residues. V was clipped by 2 bases and J by 5 bases, with 15 bases between them. CDR3 in amino acids: CASSLVGGFKTEAFF. Written as DNA, the CDR3 is TGTGCCAGCAGCTTAGTGGGTGGATTCAAGACTGAAGCTTTCTTT.

This chain links TRBV2 with TRBJ2-5, with D possibly being TRBD1 or TRBD2 (5 bases each). The CDR3 is made up of 16 amino acids. The germline V and J ends were trimmed by 8 bases and 1 base, with 20 bases remaining between them. CDR1 is SNHLY, CDR2 FYNNEI, per germline. The CDR3 bases are TGTGCCAGCCACATTTGGTGGGACGGAATCCAAGAGACCCAGTACTTC. Its translation: CASHIWWDGIQETQYF.

This clonotype has only a few counts. V gene TRBV29-1 combines with J gene TRBJ2-3; 9 bases are shared with TRBD1. Losses at the gene ends were 0 bases for V and 1 base for J; bases not matched to a gene: 5. CDR3 length equals 16 residues. Germline assignment: CDR1 SQVTM and CDR2 ANQGSEA. CDR3 coding DNA: TGCAGCGTTGAAGATCCGGGACAGGGAGGCACAGATACGCAGTATTTT. It encodes CSVEDPGQGGTDTQYF.

The chain links TRBV9 to TRBJ2-7; D gene ambiguous. The CDR3 is 13 residues long. Germline CDR1 SGDLS, CDR2 YYNGEE. Trimming took off 0 bases at V and 3 bases at J, with 7 bases between the two ends. The CDR3, as DNA: TGTGCCAGCAGCGTAGATGTCAACTACGAGCAGTACTTC. This codes for CASSVDVNYEQYF.

This clonotype was detected a few times. V is TRBV5-6 and J is TRBJ2-3; D not resolved. The germline V and J ends were trimmed by 1 base and 6 bases, with 6 bases remaining between them. The CDR3 sequence is 12 residues long. Germline CDR1 reads SGHDT; CDR2 reads YYEEEE. The CDR3 DNA sequence: TGTGCCAGCAGCTTGTCACTGGATACGCAGTATTTT. Amino acids: CASSLSLDTQYF.